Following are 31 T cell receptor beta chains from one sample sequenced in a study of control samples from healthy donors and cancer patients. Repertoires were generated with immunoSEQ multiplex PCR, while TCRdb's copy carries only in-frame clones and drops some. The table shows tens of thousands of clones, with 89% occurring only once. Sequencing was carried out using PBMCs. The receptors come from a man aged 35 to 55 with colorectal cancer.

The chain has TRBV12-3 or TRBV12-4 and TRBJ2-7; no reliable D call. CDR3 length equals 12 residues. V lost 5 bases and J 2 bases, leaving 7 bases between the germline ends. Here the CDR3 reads CASSPQAYEQYF. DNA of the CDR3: TGTGCCAGCAGTCCCCAGGCCTACGAGCAGTACTTC.

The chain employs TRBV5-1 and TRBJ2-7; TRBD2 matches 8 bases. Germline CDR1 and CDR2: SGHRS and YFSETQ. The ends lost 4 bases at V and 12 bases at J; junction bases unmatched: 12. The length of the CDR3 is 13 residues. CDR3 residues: CASSPVTGTSLYF. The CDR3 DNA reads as TGCGCCAGCAGCCCGGTAACCGGGACTAGTCTGTACTTC.

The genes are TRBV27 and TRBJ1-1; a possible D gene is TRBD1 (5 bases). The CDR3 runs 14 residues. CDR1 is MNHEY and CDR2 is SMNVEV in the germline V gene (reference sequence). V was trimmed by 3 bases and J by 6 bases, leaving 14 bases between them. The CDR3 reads CASSFGWGNAEAFF. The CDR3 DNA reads TGTGCCAGCAGTTTCGGGTGGGGGAATGCTGAAGCTTTCTTT.

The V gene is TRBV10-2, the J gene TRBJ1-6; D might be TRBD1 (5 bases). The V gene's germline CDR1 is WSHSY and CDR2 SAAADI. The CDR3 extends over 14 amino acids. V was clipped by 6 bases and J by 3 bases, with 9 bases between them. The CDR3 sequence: CASRPDIYNSPLHF. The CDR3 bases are TGCGCCAGCAGACCGGACATCTATAATTCACCCCTCCACTTT.

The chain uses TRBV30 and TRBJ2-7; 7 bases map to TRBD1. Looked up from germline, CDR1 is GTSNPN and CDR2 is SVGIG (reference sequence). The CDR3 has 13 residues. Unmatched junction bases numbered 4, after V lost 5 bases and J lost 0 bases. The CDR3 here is CAWSGQTSYEQYF. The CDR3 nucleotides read TGTGCCTGGTCGGGACAGACCTCCTACGAGCAGTACTTC.

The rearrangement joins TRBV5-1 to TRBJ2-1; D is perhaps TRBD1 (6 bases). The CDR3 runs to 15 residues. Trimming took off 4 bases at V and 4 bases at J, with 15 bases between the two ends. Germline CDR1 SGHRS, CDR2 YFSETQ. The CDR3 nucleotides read TGCGCCAGCAGCGCCGAGGGGGAGAATTACAATGAGCAGTTCTTC. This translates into CASSAEGENYNEQFF.

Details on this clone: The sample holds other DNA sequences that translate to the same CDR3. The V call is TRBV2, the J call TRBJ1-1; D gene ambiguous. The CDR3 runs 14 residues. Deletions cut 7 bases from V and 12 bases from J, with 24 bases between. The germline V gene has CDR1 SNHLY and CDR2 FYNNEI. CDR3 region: CASIRSRDSRRTFF. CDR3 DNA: TGTGCCAGCATCCGGTCCCGGGATAGCCGAAGGACTTTCTTT.

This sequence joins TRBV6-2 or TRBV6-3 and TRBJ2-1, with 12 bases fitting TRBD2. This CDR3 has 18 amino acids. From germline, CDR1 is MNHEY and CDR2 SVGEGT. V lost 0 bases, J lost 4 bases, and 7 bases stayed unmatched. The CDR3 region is CASSYSILGLAGYNEQFF. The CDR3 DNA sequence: TGTGCCAGCAGTTACTCGATATTAGGACTAGCGGGATACAATGAGCAGTTCTTC.

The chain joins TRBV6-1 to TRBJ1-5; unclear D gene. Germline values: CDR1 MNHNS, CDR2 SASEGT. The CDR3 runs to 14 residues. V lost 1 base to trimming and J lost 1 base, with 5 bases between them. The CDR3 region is CASSEGESNQPQHF. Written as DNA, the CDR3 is TGTGCCAGCAGTGAAGGGGAGAGCAATCAGCCCCAGCATTTT.

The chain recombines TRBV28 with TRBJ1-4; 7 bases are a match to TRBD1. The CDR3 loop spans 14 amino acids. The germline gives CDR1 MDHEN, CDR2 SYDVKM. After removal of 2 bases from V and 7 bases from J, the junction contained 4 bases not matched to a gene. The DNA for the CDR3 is TGTGCCAGCAGTTTAGGGACAGACCCTGAAAAACTGTTTTTT. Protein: CASSLGTDPEKLFF.

CDR3 nucleotide sequence: TGTGCCAGCAGCCAAGGGACTAGCGGGATCCATGAGCAGTTCTTC. This gives the protein CASSQGTSGIHEQFF. This chain connects TRBV3-1 (or the pseudogene TRBV3-2) to TRBJ2-1, with TRBD2 matching 12 bases. The CDR3 has 15 residues. Germline V gene data show CDR1 as LGHDT and CDR2 as YNNKEL (reference sequence). V lost 1 base and J lost 8; bases outside the gene matches: 3.

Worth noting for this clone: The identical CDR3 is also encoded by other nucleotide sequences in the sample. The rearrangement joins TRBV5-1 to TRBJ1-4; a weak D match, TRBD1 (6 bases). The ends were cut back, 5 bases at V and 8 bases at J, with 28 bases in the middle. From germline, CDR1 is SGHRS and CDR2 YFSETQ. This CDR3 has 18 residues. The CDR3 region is CASSSSGGRGKEHEKLFF. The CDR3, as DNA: TGCGCCAGCAGTTCTAGTGGGGGGCGGGGGAAGGAACACGAAAAACTGTTTTTT.

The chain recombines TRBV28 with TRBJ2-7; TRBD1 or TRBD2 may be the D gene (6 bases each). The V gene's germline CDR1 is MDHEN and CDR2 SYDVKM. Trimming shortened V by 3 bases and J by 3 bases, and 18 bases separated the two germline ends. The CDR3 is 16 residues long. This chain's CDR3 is CASSFISGAMDYEQYF. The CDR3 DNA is TGTGCCAGCAGTTTCATCTCGGGGGCTATGGACTACGAGCAGTACTTC.

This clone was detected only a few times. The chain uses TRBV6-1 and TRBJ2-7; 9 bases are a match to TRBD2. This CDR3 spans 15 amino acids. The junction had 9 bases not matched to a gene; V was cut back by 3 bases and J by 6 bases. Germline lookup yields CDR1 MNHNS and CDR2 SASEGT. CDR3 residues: CASSDRAGGFSEQYF. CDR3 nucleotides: TGTGCCAGCAGTGATAGAGCGGGAGGCTTTTCCGAGCAGTACTTC.

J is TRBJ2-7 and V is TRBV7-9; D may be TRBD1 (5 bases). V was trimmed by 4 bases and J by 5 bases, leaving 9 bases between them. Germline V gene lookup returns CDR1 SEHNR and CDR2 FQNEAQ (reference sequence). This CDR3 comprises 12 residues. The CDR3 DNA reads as TGTGCCAGCAGCTCGCAGGGCCACGAGCAGTACTTC. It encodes CASSSQGHEQYF.

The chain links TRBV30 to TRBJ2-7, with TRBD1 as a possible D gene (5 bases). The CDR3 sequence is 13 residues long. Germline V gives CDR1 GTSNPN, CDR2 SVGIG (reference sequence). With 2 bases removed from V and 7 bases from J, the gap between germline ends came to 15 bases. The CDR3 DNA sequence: TGTGCCTGGAGTCCGCAGGGCCCGTCGGAGCAGTACTTC. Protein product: CAWSPQGPSEQYF.

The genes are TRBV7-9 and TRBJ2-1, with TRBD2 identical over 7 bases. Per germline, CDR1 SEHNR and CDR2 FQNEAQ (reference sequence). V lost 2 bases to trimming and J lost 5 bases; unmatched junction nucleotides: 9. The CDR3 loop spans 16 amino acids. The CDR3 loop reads CASSLLATSEDNEQFF. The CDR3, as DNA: TGTGCCAGCAGCTTATTAGCCACTAGCGAAGACAATGAGCAGTTCTTC.

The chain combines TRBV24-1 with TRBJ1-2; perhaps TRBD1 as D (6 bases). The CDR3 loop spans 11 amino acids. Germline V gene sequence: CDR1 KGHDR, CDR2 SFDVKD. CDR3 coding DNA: TGTGCTGCGGCGGGGGCGGATGGCTACACCTTC. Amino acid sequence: CAAAGADGYTF.

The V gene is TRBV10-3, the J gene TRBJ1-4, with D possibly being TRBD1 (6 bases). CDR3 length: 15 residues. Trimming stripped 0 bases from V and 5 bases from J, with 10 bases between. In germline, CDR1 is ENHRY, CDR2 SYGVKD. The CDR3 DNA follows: TGTGCCATCAGTGAGTCACAGACAGGAAATGAAAAACTGTTTTTT. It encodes CAISESQTGNEKLFF.

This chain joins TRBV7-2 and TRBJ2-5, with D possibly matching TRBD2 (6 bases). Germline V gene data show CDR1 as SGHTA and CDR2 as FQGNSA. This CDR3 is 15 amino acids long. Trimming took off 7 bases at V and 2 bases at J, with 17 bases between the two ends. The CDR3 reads CASNVVAGRQETQYF. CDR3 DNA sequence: TGTGCCAGCAACGTAGTGGCGGGGAGACAAGAGACCCAGTACTTC. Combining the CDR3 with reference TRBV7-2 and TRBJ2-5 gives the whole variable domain GAGVSQSPSNKVTEKGKDVELRCDPISGHTALYWYRQSLGQGLEFLIYFQGNSAPDKSGLPSDRFSAERTGGSVSTLTIQRTQQEDSAVYLCASNVVAGRQETQYFGPGTRLLVL.

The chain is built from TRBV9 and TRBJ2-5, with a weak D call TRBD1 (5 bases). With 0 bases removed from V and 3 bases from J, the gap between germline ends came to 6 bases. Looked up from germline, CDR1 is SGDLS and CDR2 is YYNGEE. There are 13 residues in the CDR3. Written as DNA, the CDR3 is TGTGCCAGCAGCGTAGCCAGGGAAGAGACCCAGTACTTC. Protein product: CASSVAREETQYF.

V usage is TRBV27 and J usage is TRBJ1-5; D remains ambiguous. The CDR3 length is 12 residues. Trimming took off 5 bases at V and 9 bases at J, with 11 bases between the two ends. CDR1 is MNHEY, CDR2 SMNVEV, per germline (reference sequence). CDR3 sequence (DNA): TGTGCCAGCAGTCGGCCCAATGGGCCCCAGCATTTT. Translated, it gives CASSRPNGPQHF.

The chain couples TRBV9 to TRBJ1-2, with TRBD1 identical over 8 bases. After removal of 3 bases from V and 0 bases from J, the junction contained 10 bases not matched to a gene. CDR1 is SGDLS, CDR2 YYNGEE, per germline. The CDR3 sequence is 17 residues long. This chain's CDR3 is CASSAWTGSLTNYGYTF. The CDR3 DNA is TGTGCCAGCAGCGCCTGGACAGGGTCCCTGACTAACTATGGCTACACCTTC.

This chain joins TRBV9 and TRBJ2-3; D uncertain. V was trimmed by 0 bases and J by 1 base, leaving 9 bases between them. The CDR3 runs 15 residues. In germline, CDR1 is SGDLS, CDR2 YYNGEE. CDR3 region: CASSVVGTGTDTQYF. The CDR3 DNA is TGTGCCAGCAGCGTAGTGGGCACAGGCACAGATACGCAGTATTTT.

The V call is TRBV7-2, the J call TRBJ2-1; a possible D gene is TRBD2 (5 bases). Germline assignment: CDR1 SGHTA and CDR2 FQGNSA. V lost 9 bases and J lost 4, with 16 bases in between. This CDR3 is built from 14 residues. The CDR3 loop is CASIQTRGYNEQFF. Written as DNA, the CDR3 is TGTGCCAGTATACAAACCCGGGGTTACAATGAGCAGTTCTTC.

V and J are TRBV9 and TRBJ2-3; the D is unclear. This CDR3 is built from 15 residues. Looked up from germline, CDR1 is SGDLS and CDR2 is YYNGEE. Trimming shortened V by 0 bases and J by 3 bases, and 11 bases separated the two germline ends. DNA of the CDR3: TGTGCCAGCAGCGTAGACCCCCTGGGGACAGATACGCAGTATTTT. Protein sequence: CASSVDPLGTDTQYF.

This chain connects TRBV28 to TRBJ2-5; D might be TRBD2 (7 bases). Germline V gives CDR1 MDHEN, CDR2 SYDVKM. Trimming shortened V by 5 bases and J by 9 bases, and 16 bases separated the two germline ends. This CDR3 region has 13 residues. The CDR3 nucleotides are TGTGCCAGCAGTGGTCTAGGGAGGGGGGCCCAGTACTTC. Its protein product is CASSGLGRGAQYF.

In nucleotides, the CDR3 is TGTGCCAGCAGTTTATTTAGCGGGAGCCACGAGCAGTACTTC. It translates to CASSLFSGSHEQYF. This rearrangement joins TRBV27 to TRBJ2-7; 9 bases fit TRBD2. CDR3 size: 14 residues. Trimming removed 1 base from V and 5 bases from J; junction bases left unmatched: 3. Germline CDR1 reads MNHEY; CDR2 reads SMNVEV (reference sequence).

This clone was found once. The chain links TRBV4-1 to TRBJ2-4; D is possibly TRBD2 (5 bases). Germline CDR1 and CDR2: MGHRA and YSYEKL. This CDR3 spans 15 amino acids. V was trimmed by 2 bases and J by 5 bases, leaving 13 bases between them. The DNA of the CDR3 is TGCGCCAGCAGCCAACGGGAAACAACAGAAAACATTCAGTACTTC. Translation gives CASSQRETTENIQYF.

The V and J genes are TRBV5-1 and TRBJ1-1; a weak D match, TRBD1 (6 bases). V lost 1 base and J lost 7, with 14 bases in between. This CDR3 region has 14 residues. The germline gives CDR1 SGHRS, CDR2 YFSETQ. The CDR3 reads CASSLTGLSNEAFF. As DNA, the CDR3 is TGCGCCAGCAGCTTGACAGGGTTGAGTAATGAAGCTTTCTTT.

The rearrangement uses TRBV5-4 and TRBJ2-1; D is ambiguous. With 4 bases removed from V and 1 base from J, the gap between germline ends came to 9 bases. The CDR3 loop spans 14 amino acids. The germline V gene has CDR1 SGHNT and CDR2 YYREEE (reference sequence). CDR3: CASSQDASYNEQFF. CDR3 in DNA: TGTGCCAGCAGCCAGGACGCATCCTACAATGAGCAGTTCTTC.